This TCR beta chain was captured in a study of T cell responses to AZD1222 COVID-19 vaccine. Sequencing used immunoSEQ multiplex PCR; TCRdb keeps in-frame clones, though not all of them. The table includes around 130,000 clones, about 86% detected once. Points on this clone: Its antigen is still unknown.

Findings and caveats of the study: Unmutated variant regions reportedly attract nearly half of all spike-specific TCRs. Donors were largely white British and mainly female; clonal diversity was possibly underestimated.

The germline gives CDR1 LNHDA, CDR2 SQIVND (reference sequence). The V gene lost 2 bases and the J gene lost 6 bases, with 14 bases spanning the gap. The CDR3 loop spans 15 amino acids. This receptor was identified in an adult in good health. The sample was peripheral blood, taken on day 0 of AZD1222 vaccination. The gene calls are TRBV19 and TRBJ1-5; D perhaps matches TRBD1 (5 bases). The CDR3 here is CASSIRAGRGQPQHF. Here the CDR3 DNA reads TGTGCCAGTAGTATAAGGGCAGGGCGAGGTCAGCCCCAGCATTTT. The full variable domain, its missing parts supplied by reference TRBV19 and TRBJ1-5, is DGGITQSPKYLFRKEGQNVTLSCEQNLNHDAMYWYRQDPGQGLRLIYYSQIVNDFQKGDIAEGYSVSREKKESFPLTVTSAQKNPTAFYLCASSIRAGRGQPQHFGDGTRLSIL.